Shown below are 13 T cell receptor beta chains from a single sample sequenced in a study of blood T cell repertoires in COVID-19. Method: immunoSEQ multiplex PCR; TCRdb's copy keeps in-frame clones and lacks some. The sample lists 200,000 or so clones; approximately 84% were seen once. The material sequenced was peripheral blood. The receptor set was obtained from a man in his forties or fifties with active or convalescent COVID-19.

The chain has TRBV5-5 and TRBJ1-5; TRBD1 matches at 8 bases. Germline trimming cut 2 bases from V and 8 bases from J; bases unmatched to any gene: 6. The germline V gene has CDR1 SGHKS and CDR2 YYEKEE (reference sequence). The CDR3 extends over 14 amino acids. CDR3 bases: TGTGCCAGCAGCTTCTCAGGGGGCTCGGAGCCCCAGCATTTT. Its protein is CASSFSGGSEPQHF.

This sequence joins TRBV24-1 and TRBJ1-2; possibly TRBD1 for D (6 bases). V lost 4 bases and J 3 bases, leaving 14 bases between the germline ends. The CDR3 runs 15 residues. In germline, CDR1 is KGHDR, CDR2 SFDVKD. As DNA, the CDR3 is TGTGCCACCAGTGAGGGAGACAGGATCGACTATGGCTACACCTTC. It specifies CATSEGDRIDYGYTF.

The gene calls are TRBV5-1 and TRBJ2-2; 8 positions agree with TRBD1. With V trimmed by 2 bases and J by 4 bases, 7 bases remained unmatched. Germline V gives CDR1 SGHRS, CDR2 YFSETQ. The CDR3 has 16 residues. This CDR3 reads CASSLTPTGATGELFF. CDR3 sequence (DNA): TGCGCCAGCAGCTTAACACCGACAGGGGCCACCGGGGAGCTGTTTTTT.

The chain couples TRBV10-3 to TRBJ1-2, with 7 positions matching TRBD1. V shed 3 bases, J shed 4 bases, and the junction held 11 bases outside the gene matches. The germline CDR1 and CDR2 sequences are ENHRY and SYGVKD. The CDR3 length is 16 residues. The CDR3 loop is CAISDGTADRAYGYTF. CDR3 nucleotides: TGTGCCATCAGTGACGGGACGGCCGACAGGGCCTATGGCTACACCTTC.

The chain links TRBV29-1 to TRBJ2-7, with 10 bases fitting TRBD2. Per the germline V gene, CDR1 is SQVTM and CDR2 is ANQGSEA. The CDR3 is 13 residues long. V was pared by 4 bases and J by 4 bases, with 4 bases of the junction left unmatched. CDR3 loop: CSVGAGGPYEQYF. Written as DNA, the CDR3 is TGCAGCGTTGGAGCGGGAGGGCCTTACGAGCAGTACTTC.

With regard to this clone: Germline and junction disagree at one end, which may indicate a read error. J is TRBJ2-3 and V is TRBV12-3 or TRBV12-4; D possibly corresponds to TRBD2 (5 bases). The CDR3 has 13 amino acids. CDR3 in DNA: TGTGCCAGCAGCCAACTCTGGACTGCTCGGGCGCATTTT. Translated: CASSQLWTARAHF.

This chain connects TRBV6-5 to TRBJ1-6, with TRBD1 identical over 7 bases. J was trimmed by 8 bases and V by 6 bases; bases with no gene match: 4. This CDR3 has 13 residues. Germline CDR1 reads MNHEY; CDR2 reads SVGAGI. CDR3 loop: CASSRGRDSPLHF. CDR3 DNA sequence: TGTGCCAGCAGCAGGGGGAGAGATTCACCCCTCCACTTT.

This chain uses TRBV23-1 with TRBJ2-2; 10 nucleotides match TRBD2. TRBV23-1 belongs to the ORF category, with a function that is uncertain. This CDR3 comprises 20 residues. V dropped 4 bases and J dropped 8; count of bases not matched to a gene: 22. The CDR3 coding sequence is TGCGCCAGCAGTCCGCCGGGACGTAAGTTAGGTCTAGCGGGAGTGGGGGAGCTGTTTTTT. Its translation: CASSPPGRKLGLAGVGELFF.

In this sample, this clone turned up a few times. V is TRBV6-5 and J is TRBJ1-6; no clear D gene. The CDR3 loop spans 14 amino acids. The V and J ends lost 4 bases and 7 bases respectively, with 11 bases between them. CDR1 and CDR2 from the germline V gene are MNHEY and SVGAGI. CDR3 sequence reads: CASSFGQINSPLHF. CDR3 in DNA: TGTGCCAGCAGTTTTGGGCAGATAAATTCACCCCTCCACTTT.

This clone occurred once. The rearrangement uses TRBV5-1 and TRBJ2-3; possibly TRBD1 for D (6 bases). Germline CDR1 SGHRS, CDR2 YFSETQ. The V and J ends lost 0 bases and 1 base respectively, with 12 bases between them. The CDR3 has 16 amino acids. CDR3 in DNA: TGCGCCAGCAGCTTGGCTTTACAGGGTCGCACAGATACGCAGTATTTT. Protein: CASSLALQGRTDTQYF.

The chain is built from TRBV6-5 and TRBJ1-1, with 9 bases aligning to TRBD1. V trimming: 5 bases; J trimming: 4 bases; junction bases outside the gene matches: 5. The germline V gene has CDR1 MNHEY and CDR2 SVGAGI. The CDR3 loop spans 14 amino acids. The CDR3 coding sequence is TGTGCCAGCAGTCCCGAGGGACAGGGCACTGAAGCTTTCTTT. Translating it yields CASSPEGQGTEAFF.

This chain connects TRBV25-1 to TRBJ2-7; perhaps TRBD1 as D (6 bases). CDR1 and CDR2 (germline): MGHDK, SYGVNS. The CDR3 length is 13 residues. The CDR3 sequence: CASTGHLPYEQYF. For the CDR3, the DNA is TGTGCGTCGACAGGCCACCTCCCCTACGAGCAGTACTTC.

This chain links TRBV7-2 with TRBJ2-5, with D possibly TRBD2 on 6 matching bases. The CDR3 consists of 16 residues. CDR1 is SGHTA, CDR2 FQGNSA, per germline. V shed 1 base and J shed 5 bases, with 17 bases lying between them. CDR3 in DNA: TGTGCCAGCAGCTTAGAGGGGCGGGACGTGTGGGAGACCCAGTACTTC. Its translation is CASSLEGRDVWETQYF.